The source of this TCR beta chain is a study of low-dose radiotherapy and immunotherapy resistance in tumors (dated 2022 in TCRdb). For the study in its entirety: In Cohort 1, 0.5 Gy per fraction was delivered every 2 weeks, and a total PTV dose of 6.5 Gy was prescribed. Starting on cycle 1 day 1, patients took 300 mg of aspirin by mouth once daily for four cycles. Eight patients were included in the translational analysis, namely three from the first dose cohort plus the first five from the second dose cohort. Cohort 2 received 1 Gy per fraction every two weeks, with a total of 13 Gy over 26 weeks. Cyclophosphamide 200 mg/m2 was administered intravenously every two weeks, one day before each radiation and immunotherapy administration. Trial participants were not randomized into treatment groups. Nivolumab was administered intravenously as a 240 mg flat dose every two weeks, and ipilimumab was administered intravenously at 1 mg/kg every six weeks.

V is cut back by 7 bases and J by 3 bases, with 9 bases in the junction unmatched. Per the germline V gene, MNHEY is the CDR1 and SVGEGT is the CDR2. Spanning cysteine to phenylalanine, the CDR3 consists of 15 amino acids. Kept here is only the CDR3 DNA, which spans 45 bases and is read in frame from base 1. The sequencer listed for this sample is Illumina HiSeq 2500. First-strand cDNA was synthesized using Superscript III and a set of TRAV- and TRBV-specific primers, so that both TCRalpha and TCRbeta chains were covered. A roughly 21-cycle PCR with Phusion amplified the TCRs, pairing a constant-region primer with the adapter that was attached to the V primers. Isolated mRNA was amplified with the MessageAmp II aRNA Amplification Kit, using an approximately 16-hour in vitro transcription at 37°C. The Dynabeads mRNA DIRECT Purification Kit was used to isolate mRNA for TCR sequencing. Indexed Illumina adapters were added in a second approximately 26-cycle Phusion PCR, and the resulting products were purified with AMPure XP beads. In the original analysis: Using custom Perl scripts, TCR sequences that encoded the same protein were pooled, out-of-frame sequences were dropped, and the abundance of each clonotype was calculated. Any TCR sequence backed by just one read was left out of the analysis. The metrics used to describe the repertoires included Shannon entropy, Gini index, clonality, richness, and the frequency of TCRs shared between repertoires. TCRdb passed the public sequencing reads through fastp at Q25 and MiXCR, retaining productive beta sequences. Records with the same CDR3 protein are collapsed into one entry carrying the most frequent genes and DNA. The V and J calls were not made by the authors but by TCRdb's processing. This sample holds about 64,000 distinct CDR3 sequences; more than 25% were observed only once. Roughly 6.5% of the sample is held by the ten biggest clonotypes.

The meaning of the sample's time point label: before trial treatment. The donors took part in RACIN, a single-arm, phase I, dose-escalation trial that combined nivolumab, ipilimumab, aspirin, low-dose cyclophosphamide and low-dose radiotherapy. Patients were eligible if they had advanced solid tumors that were TIL-negative. Many counts were recorded for this clonotype. Its antigen remains unidentified. No base qualities exist here, and no much larger clone lies one base off it. Sequenced material: PBMCs, taken before treatment. This receptor was obtained from a male donor with rectosigmoid adenocarcinoma. The receptor chain draws on TRBV6-2 or TRBV6-3 and TRBJ2-5, with 9 bases in between that match TRBD1. The encoded CDR3 is CASTLPGTGKETQYF. The nucleotide sequence is given as TGTGCCAGCACCCTACCCGGGACAGGGAAAGAGACCCAGTACTTC.